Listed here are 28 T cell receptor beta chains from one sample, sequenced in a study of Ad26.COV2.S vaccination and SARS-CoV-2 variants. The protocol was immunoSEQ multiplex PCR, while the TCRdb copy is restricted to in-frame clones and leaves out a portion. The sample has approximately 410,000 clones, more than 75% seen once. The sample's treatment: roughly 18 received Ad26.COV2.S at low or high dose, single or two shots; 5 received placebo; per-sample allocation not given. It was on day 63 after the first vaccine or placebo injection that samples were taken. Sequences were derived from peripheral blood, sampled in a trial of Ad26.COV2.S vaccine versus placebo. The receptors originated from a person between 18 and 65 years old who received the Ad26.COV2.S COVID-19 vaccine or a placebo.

This CDR3 is CSASSPAGGGTDTQYF. CDR3 coding DNA: TGCAGTGCTAGTAGCCCAGCGGGGGGGGGTACAGATACGCAGTATTTT. The chain links TRBV20-1 to TRBJ2-3; 10 nucleotides match TRBD2. V lost 3 bases, J lost 3 bases, and 9 bases stayed unmatched. Germline loops: CDR1 DFQATT, CDR2 SNEGSKA (reference sequence). CDR3 size: 16 residues.

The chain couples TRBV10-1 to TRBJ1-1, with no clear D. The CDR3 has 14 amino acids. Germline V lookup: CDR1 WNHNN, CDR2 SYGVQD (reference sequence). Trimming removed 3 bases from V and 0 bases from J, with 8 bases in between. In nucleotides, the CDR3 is TGCGCCAGCAGTGACCTACCGGTGAACACTGAAGCTTTCTTT. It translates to CASSDLPVNTEAFF.

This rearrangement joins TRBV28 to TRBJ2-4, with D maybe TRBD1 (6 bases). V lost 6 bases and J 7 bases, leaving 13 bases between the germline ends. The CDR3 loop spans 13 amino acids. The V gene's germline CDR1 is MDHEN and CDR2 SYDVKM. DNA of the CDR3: TGTGCCAGCAGCCTCAGGGGCGGGAACATTCAGTACTTC. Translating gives CASSLRGGNIQYF.

The chain's CDR3 is CASSQEYDNGYTF. The CDR3, as DNA: TGCGCCAGCAGCCAAGAATACGACAACGGCTACACCTTC. This chain uses TRBV4-1 with TRBJ1-2; D is ambiguous. Germline CDR1 and CDR2: MGHRA and YSYEKL. The CDR3 has 13 amino acids. V lost 0 bases to trimming and J lost 8 bases, with 10 bases between them.

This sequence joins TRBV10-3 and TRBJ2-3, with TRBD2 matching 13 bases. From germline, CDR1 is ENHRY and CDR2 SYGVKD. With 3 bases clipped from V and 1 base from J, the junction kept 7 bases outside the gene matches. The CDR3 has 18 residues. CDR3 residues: CAISDGGLAGVGTDTQYF. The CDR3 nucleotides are TGTGCCATCAGTGATGGAGGACTAGCGGGGGTTGGCACAGATACGCAGTATTTT.

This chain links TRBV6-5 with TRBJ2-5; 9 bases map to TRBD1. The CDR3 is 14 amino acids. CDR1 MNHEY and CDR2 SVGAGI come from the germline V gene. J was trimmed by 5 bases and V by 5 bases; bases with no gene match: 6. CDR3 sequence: CASSRAGQGETQYF. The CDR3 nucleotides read TGTGCCAGCAGTCGTGCCGGACAGGGGGAGACCCAGTACTTC.

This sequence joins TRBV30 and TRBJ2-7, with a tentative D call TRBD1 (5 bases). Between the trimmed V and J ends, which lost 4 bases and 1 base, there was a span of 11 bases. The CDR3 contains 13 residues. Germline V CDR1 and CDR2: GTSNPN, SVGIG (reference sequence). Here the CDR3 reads CAWNEQASYEQYF. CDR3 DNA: TGTGCCTGGAACGAACAGGCTTCCTACGAGCAGTACTTC.

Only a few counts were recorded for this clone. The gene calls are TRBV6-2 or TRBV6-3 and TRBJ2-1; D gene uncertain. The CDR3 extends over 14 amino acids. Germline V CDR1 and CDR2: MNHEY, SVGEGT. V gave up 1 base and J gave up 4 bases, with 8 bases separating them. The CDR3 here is CASSYLAKYNEQFF. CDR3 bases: TGTGCCAGCAGTTACTTGGCTAAATACAATGAGCAGTTCTTC.

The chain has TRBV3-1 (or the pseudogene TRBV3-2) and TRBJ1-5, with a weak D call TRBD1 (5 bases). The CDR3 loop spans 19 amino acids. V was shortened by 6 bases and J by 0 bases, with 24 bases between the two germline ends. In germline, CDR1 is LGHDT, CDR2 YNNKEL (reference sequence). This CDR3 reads CASSPQSGTQKNSNQPQHF. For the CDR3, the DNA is TGTGCCAGCAGTCCTCAATCCGGGACCCAGAAGAATAGCAATCAGCCCCAGCATTTT.

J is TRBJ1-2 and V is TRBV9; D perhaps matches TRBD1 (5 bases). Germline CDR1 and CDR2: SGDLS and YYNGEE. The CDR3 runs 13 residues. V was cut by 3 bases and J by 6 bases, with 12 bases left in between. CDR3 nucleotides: TGTGCCAGCAGCGCGGGACTGGGGGATGGCTACACCTTC. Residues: CASSAGLGDGYTF.

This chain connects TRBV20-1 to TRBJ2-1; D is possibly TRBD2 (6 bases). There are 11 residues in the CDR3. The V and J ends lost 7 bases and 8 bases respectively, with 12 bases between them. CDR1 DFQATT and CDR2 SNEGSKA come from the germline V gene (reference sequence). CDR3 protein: CSVPLAYEQFF. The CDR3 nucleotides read TGCAGTGTCCCACTAGCCTATGAGCAGTTCTTC.

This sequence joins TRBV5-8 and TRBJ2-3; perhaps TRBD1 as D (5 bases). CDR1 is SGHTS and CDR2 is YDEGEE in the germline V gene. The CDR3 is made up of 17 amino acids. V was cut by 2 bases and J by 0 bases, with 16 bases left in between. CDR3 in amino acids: CASSLSPTDTSTDTQYF. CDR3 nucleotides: TGTGCCAGCAGCTTAAGCCCGACAGATACTAGCACAGATACGCAGTATTTT. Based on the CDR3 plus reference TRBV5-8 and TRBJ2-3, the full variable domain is EAGVTQSPTHLIKTRGQQATLRCSPISGHTSVYWYQQALGLGLQFLLWYDEGEERNRGNFPPRFSGRQFPNYSSELNVNALELEDSALYLCASSLSPTDTSTDTQYFGPGTRLTVL.

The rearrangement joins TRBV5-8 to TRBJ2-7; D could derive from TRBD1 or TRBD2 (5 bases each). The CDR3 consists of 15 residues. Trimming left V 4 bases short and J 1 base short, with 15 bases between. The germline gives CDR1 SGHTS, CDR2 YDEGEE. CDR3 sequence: CASSITGTGSYEQYF. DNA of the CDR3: TGTGCCAGCAGCATCACCGGGACGGGATCCTACGAGCAGTACTTC.

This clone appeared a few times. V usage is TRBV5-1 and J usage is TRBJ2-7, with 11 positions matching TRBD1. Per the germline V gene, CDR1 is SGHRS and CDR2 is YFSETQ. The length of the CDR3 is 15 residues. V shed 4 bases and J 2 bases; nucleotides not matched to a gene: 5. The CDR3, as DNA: TGCGCCAGCAGCCTAGGACAGGGGGCGACCTACGAGCAGTACTTC. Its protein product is CASSLGQGATYEQYF.

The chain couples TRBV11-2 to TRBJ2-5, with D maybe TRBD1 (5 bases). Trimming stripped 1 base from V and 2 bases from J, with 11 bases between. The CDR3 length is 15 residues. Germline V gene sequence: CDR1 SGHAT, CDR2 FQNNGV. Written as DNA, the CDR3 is TGTGCCAGCAGCTTAGGTGACAGTAGTCAAGAGACCCAGTACTTC. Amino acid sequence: CASSLGDSSQETQYF.

CDR3 DNA: TGTGCCAGCACCCCGTTTGAAGTTAGCTCCTACGAGCAGTACTTC. Protein product: CASTPFEVSSYEQYF. The V call is TRBV28, the J call TRBJ2-7; D not certain. The germline gives CDR1 MDHEN, CDR2 SYDVKM. V gave up 7 bases and J gave up 0 bases, with 16 bases separating them. The CDR3 has 15 residues.

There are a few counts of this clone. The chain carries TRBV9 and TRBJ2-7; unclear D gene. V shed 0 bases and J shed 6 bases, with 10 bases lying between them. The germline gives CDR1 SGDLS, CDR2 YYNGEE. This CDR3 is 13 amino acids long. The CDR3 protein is CASSVGGGGEQYF. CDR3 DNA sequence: TGTGCCAGCAGCGTAGGGGGTGGCGGCGAGCAGTACTTC.

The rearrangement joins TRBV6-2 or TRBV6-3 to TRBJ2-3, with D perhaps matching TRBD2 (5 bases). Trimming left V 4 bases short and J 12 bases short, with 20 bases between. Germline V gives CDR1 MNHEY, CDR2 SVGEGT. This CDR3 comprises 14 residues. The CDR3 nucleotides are TGTGCCAGCAGTTCCTCCCTGGCTAGCCCGGCACAGTATTTT. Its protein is CASSSSLASPAQYF.

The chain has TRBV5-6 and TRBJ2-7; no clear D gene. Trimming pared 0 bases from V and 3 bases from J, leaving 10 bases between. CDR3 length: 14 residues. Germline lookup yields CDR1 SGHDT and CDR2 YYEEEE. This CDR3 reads CASSLGPAGYEQYF. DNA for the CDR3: TGTGCCAGCAGCTTGGGACCCGCCGGCTACGAGCAGTACTTC.

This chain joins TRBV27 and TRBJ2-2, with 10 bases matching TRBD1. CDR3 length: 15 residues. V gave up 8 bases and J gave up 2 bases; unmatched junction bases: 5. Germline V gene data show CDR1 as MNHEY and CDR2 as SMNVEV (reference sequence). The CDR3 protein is CASGRQGANTGELFF. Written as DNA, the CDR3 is TGTGCCAGCGGTAGACAGGGGGCAAACACCGGGGAGCTGTTTTTT.

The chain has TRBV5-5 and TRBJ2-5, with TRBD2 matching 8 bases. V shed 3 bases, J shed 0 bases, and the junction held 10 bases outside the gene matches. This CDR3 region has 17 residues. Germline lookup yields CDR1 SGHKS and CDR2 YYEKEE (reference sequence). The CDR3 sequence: CASSWRGLAAYQETQYF. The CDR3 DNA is TGTGCCAGCAGCTGGAGAGGACTAGCAGCGTACCAAGAGACCCAGTACTTC.

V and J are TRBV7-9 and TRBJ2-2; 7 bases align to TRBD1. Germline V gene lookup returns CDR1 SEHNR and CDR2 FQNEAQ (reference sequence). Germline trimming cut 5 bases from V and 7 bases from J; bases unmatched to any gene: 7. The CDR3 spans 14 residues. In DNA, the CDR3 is TGTGCCAGCAGCGCCCGACAGGGTTTCGGGGAGCTGTTTTTT. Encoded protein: CASSARQGFGELFF.

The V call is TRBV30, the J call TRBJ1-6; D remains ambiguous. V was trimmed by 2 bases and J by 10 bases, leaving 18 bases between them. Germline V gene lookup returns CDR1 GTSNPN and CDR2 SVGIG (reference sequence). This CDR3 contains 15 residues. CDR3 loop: CAWSLPRPGGSPLHF. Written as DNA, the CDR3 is TGTGCCTGGAGTCTGCCCCGGCCAGGAGGGTCACCCCTCCACTTT.

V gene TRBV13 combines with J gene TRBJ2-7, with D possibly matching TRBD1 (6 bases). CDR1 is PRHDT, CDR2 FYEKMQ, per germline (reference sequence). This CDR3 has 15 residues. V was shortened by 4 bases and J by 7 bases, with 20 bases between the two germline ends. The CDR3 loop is CASSSGDLPSREQYF. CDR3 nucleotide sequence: TGTGCCAGCAGCTCAGGGGATCTCCCCTCTCGGGAGCAGTACTTC.

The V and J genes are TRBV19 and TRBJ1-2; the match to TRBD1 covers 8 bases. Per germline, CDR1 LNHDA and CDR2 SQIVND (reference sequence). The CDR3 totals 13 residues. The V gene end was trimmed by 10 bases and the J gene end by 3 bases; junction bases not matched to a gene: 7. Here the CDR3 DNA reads TGTGCCACCGGACAGGGATTGTACTATGGCTACACCTTC. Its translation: CATGQGLYYGYTF.

CDR3 sequence reads: CASSSGVHGNYGYTF. In nucleotides, the CDR3 is TGTGCCAGCAGCTCCGGGGTACACGGAAACTATGGCTACACCTTC. This chain uses TRBV7-6 with TRBJ1-2; D is uncertain. The CDR3 runs to 15 residues. V was clipped by 4 bases and J by 2 bases, with 14 bases between them. From germline, CDR1 is SGHVS and CDR2 FNYEAQ.

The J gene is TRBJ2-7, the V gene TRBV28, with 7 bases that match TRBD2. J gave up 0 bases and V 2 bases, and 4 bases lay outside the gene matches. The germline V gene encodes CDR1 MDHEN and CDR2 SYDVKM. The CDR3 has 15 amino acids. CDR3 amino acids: CASSLAGAGSYEQYF. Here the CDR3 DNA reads TGTGCCAGCAGTTTAGCGGGAGCCGGCTCCTACGAGCAGTACTTC.

In DNA form, the CDR3 reads TGTGCCAGCAGTTTTGGGGGGATCTCCGAGCAGTACTTC. Its translation is CASSFGGISEQYF. The chain has TRBV28 and TRBJ2-7; the D gene is possibly TRBD2 (6 bases). The CDR3 is 13 residues long. Looked up from germline, CDR1 is MDHEN and CDR2 is SYDVKM. V lost 3 bases and J 6 bases, leaving 12 bases between the germline ends.